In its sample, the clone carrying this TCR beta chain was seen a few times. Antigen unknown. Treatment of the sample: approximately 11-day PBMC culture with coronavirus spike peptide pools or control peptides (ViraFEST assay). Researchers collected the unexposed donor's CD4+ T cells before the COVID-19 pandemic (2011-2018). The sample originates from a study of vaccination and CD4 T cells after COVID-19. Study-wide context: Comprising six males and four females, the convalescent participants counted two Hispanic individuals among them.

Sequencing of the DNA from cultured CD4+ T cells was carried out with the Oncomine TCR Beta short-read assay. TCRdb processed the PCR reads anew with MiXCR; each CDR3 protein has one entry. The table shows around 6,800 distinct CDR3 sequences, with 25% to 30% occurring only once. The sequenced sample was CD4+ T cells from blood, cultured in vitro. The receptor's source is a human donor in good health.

The CDR3 region is CARMRQGGYGYTF. The CDR3 DNA reads TGTGCCAGAATGAGACAGGGGGGGTATGGCTACACCTTC. The J gene is TRBJ1-2, the V gene TRBV6-1, with 9 bases fitting TRBD1. The ends lost 9 bases at V and 5 bases at J; junction bases unmatched: 7. CDR1 and CDR2 (germline): MNHNS, SASEGT. CDR3 length equals 13 residues.